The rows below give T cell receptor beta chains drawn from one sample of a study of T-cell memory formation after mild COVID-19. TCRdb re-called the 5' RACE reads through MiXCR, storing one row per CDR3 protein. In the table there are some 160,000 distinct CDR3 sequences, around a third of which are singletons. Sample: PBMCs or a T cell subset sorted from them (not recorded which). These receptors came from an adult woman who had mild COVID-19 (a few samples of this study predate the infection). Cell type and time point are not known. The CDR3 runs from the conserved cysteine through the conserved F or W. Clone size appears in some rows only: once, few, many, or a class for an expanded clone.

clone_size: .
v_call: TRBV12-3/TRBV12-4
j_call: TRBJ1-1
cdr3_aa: CASSAGTGMNTEAFF

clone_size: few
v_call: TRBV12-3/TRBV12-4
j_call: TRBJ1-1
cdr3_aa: CASSTSGGTEAFF

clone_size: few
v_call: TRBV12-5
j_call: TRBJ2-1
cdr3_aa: CASGLAKHNEQFF

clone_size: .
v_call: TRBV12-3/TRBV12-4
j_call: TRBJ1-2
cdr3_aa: CASSFGSTGPYGYTF

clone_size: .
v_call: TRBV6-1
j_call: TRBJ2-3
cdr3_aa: CASTAGSGTDTQYF

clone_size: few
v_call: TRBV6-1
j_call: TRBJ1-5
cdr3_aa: CASSERLDRQPQHF

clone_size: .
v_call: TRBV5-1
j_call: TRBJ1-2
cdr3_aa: CASSLVGGNYGYTF

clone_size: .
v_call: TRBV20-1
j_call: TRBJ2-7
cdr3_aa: CSARDASGGLGEQYF

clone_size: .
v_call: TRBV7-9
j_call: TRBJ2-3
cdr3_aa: CASSFGTSTDTQYF

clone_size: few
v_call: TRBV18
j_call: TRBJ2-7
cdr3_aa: CASSKGQPYEQYF

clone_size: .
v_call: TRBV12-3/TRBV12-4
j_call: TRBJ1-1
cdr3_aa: CASREGQEGTEAFF

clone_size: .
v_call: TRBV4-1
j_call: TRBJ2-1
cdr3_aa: CASRRTAYLIPSYNEQFF

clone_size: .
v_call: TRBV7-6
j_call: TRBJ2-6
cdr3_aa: CASSSSRGPGANVLTF

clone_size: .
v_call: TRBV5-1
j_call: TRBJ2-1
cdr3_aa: CASSPREAGDSNEQFF

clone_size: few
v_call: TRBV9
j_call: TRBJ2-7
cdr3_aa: CASSVLQRLYEQYF

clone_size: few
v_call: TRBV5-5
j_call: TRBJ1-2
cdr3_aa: CASSSLDHGGGYTF

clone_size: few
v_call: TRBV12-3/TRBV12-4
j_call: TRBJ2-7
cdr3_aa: CASSRGGQGTNEQYF

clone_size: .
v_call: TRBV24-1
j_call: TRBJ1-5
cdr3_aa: CATTGYQPQHF

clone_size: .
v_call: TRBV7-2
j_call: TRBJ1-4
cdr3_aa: CASSRLRGDYEKLFF

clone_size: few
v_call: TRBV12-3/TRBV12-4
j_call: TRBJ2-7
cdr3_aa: CASSPSLTGGNWDF

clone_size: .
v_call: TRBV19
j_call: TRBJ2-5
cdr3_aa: CASSIASQETQYF

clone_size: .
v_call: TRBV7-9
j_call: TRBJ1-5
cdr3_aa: CASSLEGAYQPQHF

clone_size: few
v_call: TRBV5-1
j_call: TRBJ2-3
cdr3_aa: CASSMSSGSTDTQYF